One and the same sample provided the 31 T cell receptor beta chains below, sequenced in a study of shared clonotypes between healthy human individuals. The protocol was immunoSEQ multiplex PCR, while the TCRdb copy is restricted to in-frame clones and leaves out a portion. This table has around 1,900,000 clones, over 85% appearing once. CD45RO-negative CD8 cells positively selected for CCR7 made up the naive population, which excluded terminally differentiated effector memory CD45RA+ cells. The sequenced material came from naive CD8+ T cells from PBMCs. These receptors came from a man between 18 and 29 years old in good health. Some clones in this sample may be carry-over from other donors' samples.

This chain uses TRBV4-1 with TRBJ2-3, with 10 positions matching TRBD2. The CDR3 has 16 amino acids. Germline V gene data show CDR1 as MGHRA and CDR2 as YSYEKL. The ends lost 1 base at V and 6 bases at J; junction bases unmatched: 7. The CDR3 sequence is CASSQVGLAGADTQYF. For the CDR3, the DNA is TGCGCCAGCAGCCAAGTCGGGCTAGCGGGAGCGGATACGCAGTATTTT.

The rearrangement joins TRBV19 to TRBJ2-7; TRBD1 is a possible D gene (6 bases). The V end lost 5 bases, the J end lost 1 base, and 15 bases lay between the germline ends. This CDR3 spans 15 amino acids. Germline loops: CDR1 LNHDA, CDR2 SQIVND (reference sequence). Written as DNA, the CDR3 is TGTGCCAGTAGTGACAGGCGTGGGCCTTCCTACGAGCAGTACTTC. Encoded protein: CASSDRRGPSYEQYF.

A remark on this clone: Other DNA sequences in the sample encode the same CDR3. The chain links TRBV11-2 to TRBJ2-5; possibly TRBD1 or TRBD2 for D (7 bases each). This CDR3 is 12 amino acids long. Germline CDR1 reads SGHAT; CDR2 reads FQNNGV. Trimming stripped 5 bases from V and 5 bases from J, with 9 bases between. The CDR3 is CASSQGGETQYF. The CDR3 DNA reads as TGTGCCAGCAGCCAGGGGGGGGAGACCCAGTACTTC.

The genes are TRBV7-8 and TRBJ1-5, with a weak D call TRBD1 (5 bases). The length of the CDR3 is 15 residues. The V end was cut by 1 base, the J end by 1 base, with 8 bases between. The V gene's germline CDR1 is SGHVS and CDR2 FQNEAQ. CDR3 protein: CASSLDRPSNQPQHF. Written as DNA, the CDR3 is TGTGCCAGCAGCTTAGACAGGCCAAGCAATCAGCCCCAGCATTTT. The variable domain in full, with the rest retrieved from reference TRBV7-8 and TRBJ1-5, is GAGVSQSPRYKVAKRGQDVALRCDPISGHVSLFWYQQALGQGPEFLTYFQNEAQLDKSGLPSDRFFAERPEGSVSTLKIQRTQQEDSAVYLCASSLDRPSNQPQHFGDGTRLSIL.

The chain links TRBV7-6 to TRBJ1-3, with no clear D. This CDR3 region has 16 residues. Trimming took 1 base from V and 0 from J, leaving 10 bases between them. The germline V gene has CDR1 SGHVS and CDR2 FNYEAQ. The CDR3: CASSLVSSSSGNTIYF. The DNA for the CDR3 is TGTGCCAGCAGCTTAGTCTCGTCTAGCTCTGGAAACACCATATATTTT.

The chain is built from TRBV7-9 and TRBJ1-3; D possibly corresponds to TRBD1 (5 bases). The CDR3 totals 16 residues. V lost 6 bases and J lost 0, with 15 bases in between. Germline CDR1 SEHNR, CDR2 FQNEAQ (reference sequence). The CDR3 is CASRSSGASSGNTIYF. For the CDR3, the DNA is TGTGCCAGCAGAAGCTCCGGGGCCAGCTCTGGAAACACCATATATTTT.

The V gene is TRBV5-1, the J gene TRBJ2-3; 9 bases align to TRBD2. From germline, CDR1 is SGHRS and CDR2 YFSETQ. The length of the CDR3 is 17 residues. Trimming at V came to 3 bases and at J to 5 bases, leaving 13 bases not matched to a gene. CDR3 amino acids: CASSSPEVAGALDTQYF. As DNA, the CDR3 is TGCGCCAGCAGCTCCCCGGAGGTAGCGGGAGCGTTAGATACGCAGTATTTT. Based on the CDR3 plus reference TRBV5-1 and TRBJ2-3, the full variable domain is KAGVTQTPRYLIKTRGQQVTLSCSPISGHRSVSWYQQTPGQGLQFLFEYFSETQRNKGNFPGRFSGRQFSNSRSEMNVSTLELGDSALYLCASSSPEVAGALDTQYFGPGTRLTVL.

CDR3 amino acids: CASSFLTGVNEKLFF. In nucleotides, the CDR3 is TGTGCCAGCAGTTTTTTGACAGGGGTTAATGAAAAACTGTTTTTT. The V call is TRBV28, the J call TRBJ1-4; 8 bases fit TRBD1. This CDR3 spans 15 amino acids. Germline CDR1 MDHEN, CDR2 SYDVKM. Losses at the gene ends were 3 bases for V and 4 bases for J; bases not matched to a gene: 4. Combining the CDR3 with reference TRBV28 and TRBJ1-4 gives the whole variable domain DVKVTQSSRYLVKRTGEKVFLECVQDMDHENMFWYRQDPGLGLRLIYFSYDVKMKEKGDIPEGYSVSREKKERFSLILESASTNQTSMYLCASSFLTGVNEKLFFGSGTQLSVL.

The rearrangement links TRBV5-4 to TRBJ2-7; 11 bases are a match to TRBD2. CDR3 size: 18 residues. Germline lookup yields CDR1 SGHNT and CDR2 YYREEE (reference sequence). Trimming cost V 0 bases and J 1 base; bases outside gene matches: 9. CDR3 sequence: CASSLASSASGRSYEQYF. The CDR3 region has the DNA TGTGCCAGCAGCTTGGCCTCGTCGGCTAGCGGGAGGTCCTACGAGCAGTACTTC.

V is TRBV7-9 and J is TRBJ2-2; tentative D call: TRBD2 (5 bases). V shed 3 bases and J shed 8 bases, with 16 bases lying between them. Per the germline V gene, CDR1 is SEHNR and CDR2 is FQNEAQ (reference sequence). The CDR3 has 15 amino acids. DNA for the CDR3: TGTGCCAGCAGCTTGCCTCAACTTTGGACTGGGGAGCTGTTTTTT. This sequence encodes CASSLPQLWTGELFF.

Regarding this clone: Other DNA sequences in the sample encode the same CDR3. The chain carries TRBV5-6 and TRBJ2-2; D is undetermined. Between the trimmed V and J ends, which lost 0 bases and 8 bases, there was a span of 5 bases. The CDR3 extends over 12 amino acids. Looked up from germline, CDR1 is SGHDT and CDR2 is YYEEEE. The CDR3 bases are TGTGCCAGCAGCTTGGGGGTTGGGGAGCTGTTTTTT. Encoded protein: CASSLGVGELFF.

The CDR3 sequence: CASSFKDGYTF. The CDR3 DNA follows: TGTGCCAGCAGCTTCAAGGACGGCTACACCTTC. The gene calls are TRBV7-9 and TRBJ1-2; D gene unclear. Germline V gene lookup returns CDR1 SEHNR and CDR2 FQNEAQ (reference sequence). The V end lost 3 bases, the J end lost 8 bases, and 7 bases lay between the germline ends. This CDR3 spans 11 amino acids.

This chain uses TRBV11-2 with TRBJ1-1, with D hard to call. V lost 5 bases to trimming and J lost 11 bases, with 18 bases between them. The CDR3 is made up of 13 amino acids. Germline CDR1 reads SGHAT; CDR2 reads FQNNGV. CDR3 amino acids: CASSPGTAAGAFF. DNA of the CDR3: TGTGCCAGCAGCCCCGGAACGGCGGCGGGCGCTTTCTTT.

The CDR3 is CASSLYSVAGGPTGELFF. For the CDR3, the DNA is TGTGCCAGCAGTTTATACTCCGTAGCGGGAGGGCCCACCGGGGAGCTGTTTTTT. The V gene is TRBV27, the J gene TRBJ2-2, with 11 bases lining up with TRBD2. Germline V gene lookup returns CDR1 MNHEY and CDR2 SMNVEV (reference sequence). With 1 base clipped from V and 4 bases from J, the junction kept 8 bases outside the gene matches. The CDR3 totals 18 residues.

The rearrangement uses TRBV25-1 and TRBJ1-1; the match to TRBD1 covers 9 bases. The CDR3 loop spans 15 amino acids. Trimming took 7 bases from V and 0 from J; bases not matched to a gene: 6. Per germline, CDR1 MGHDK and CDR2 SYGVNS. The CDR3: CASTGTGPMNTEAFF. The CDR3 DNA follows: TGTGCCAGCACGGGGACAGGGCCCATGAACACTGAAGCTTTCTTT.

In regard to this clone: The sample carries other DNA sequences with the same CDR3. V usage is TRBV28 and J usage is TRBJ2-7; maybe TRBD1 (6 bases). CDR3 size: 13 residues. V was pared by 8 bases and J by 2 bases, with 13 bases between. CDR1 is MDHEN and CDR2 is SYDVKM in the germline V gene. The CDR3 loop reads CASEPGQTYEQYF. In DNA, the CDR3 is TGTGCCAGCGAGCCCGGACAGACCTACGAGCAGTACTTC.

The V gene is TRBV19, the J gene TRBJ2-7; 14 bases are a match to TRBD2. The V gene's germline CDR1 is LNHDA and CDR2 SQIVND (reference sequence). This CDR3 has 14 amino acids. V shed 5 bases and J 5 bases; nucleotides not matched to a gene: 2. CDR3 sequence reads: CASSGLAGGHEQYF. The CDR3 nucleotides are TGTGCCAGTAGTGGACTAGCGGGAGGTCACGAGCAGTACTTC.

This clone was counted between two and nine times. The chain employs TRBV14 and TRBJ2-7; no firm D call. The germline gives CDR1 SGHDN, CDR2 FVKESK. Trimming cost V 3 bases and J 0 bases, with 6 bases left between them. This CDR3 has 13 amino acids. CDR3 sequence (DNA): TGTGCCAGCAGCCAGGTTAGCTCCTACGAGCAGTACTTC. Protein sequence: CASSQVSSYEQYF.

The rearrangement links TRBV7-2 to TRBJ2-7; 8 nucleotides match TRBD1. The CDR3 length is 15 residues. Per germline, CDR1 SGHTA and CDR2 FQGNSA. V shed 5 bases and J 0 bases; nucleotides not matched to a gene: 6. The CDR3 spells CASSHVGQASYEQYF. The CDR3 DNA follows: TGTGCCAGCAGCCACGTGGGACAGGCCTCCTACGAGCAGTACTTC.

The CDR3 DNA is TGTGCCAGCAGCTTGTACAGCCGGGACTACAGGTCCCACGAGCAGTACTTC. Translating it yields CASSLYSRDYRSHEQYF. The chain carries TRBV11-2 and TRBJ2-7; 7 bases are a match to TRBD2. The V gene end was trimmed by 3 bases and the J gene end by 5 bases; junction bases not matched to a gene: 16. CDR3 length: 17 residues. The germline gives CDR1 SGHAT, CDR2 FQNNGV.

This sequence joins TRBV9 and TRBJ2-5; the match to TRBD2 covers 11 bases. CDR3 length: 17 amino acids. Germline lookup yields CDR1 SGDLS and CDR2 YYNGEE. Trimming at V came to 4 bases and at J to 7 bases, leaving 15 bases not matched to a gene. The CDR3 DNA reads as TGTGCCAGCAGCCCGACCGGGACTAGCGGCCGTGGTGGGACCCAGTACTTC. Its translation is CASSPTGTSGRGGTQYF. Variable domain in full (rest from reference TRBV9 and TRBJ2-5): DSGVTQTPKHLITATGQRVTLRCSPRSGDLSVYWYQQSLDQGLQFLIQYYNGEERAKGNILERFSAQQFPDLHSELNLSSLELGDSALYFCASSPTGTSGRGGTQYFGPGTRLLVL.

The rearrangement joins TRBV7-9 to TRBJ2-7; 11 positions agree with TRBD2. Unmatched junction bases numbered 3, after V lost 6 bases and J lost 2 bases. The CDR3 is made up of 14 amino acids. Germline V CDR1 and CDR2: SEHNR, FQNEAQ (reference sequence). CDR3 protein: CASRVAGGTYEQYF. CDR3 nucleotide sequence: TGTGCCAGCAGAGTAGCGGGAGGGACCTACGAGCAGTACTTC. The full variable domain, with the rest looked up from reference TRBV7-9 and TRBJ2-7, is DTGVSQNPRHKITKRGQNVTFRCDPISEHNRLYWYRQTLGQGPEFLTYFQNEAQLEKSRLLSDRFSAERPKGSFSTLEIQRTEQGDSAMYLCASRVAGGTYEQYFGPGTRLTVT.

The rearrangement uses TRBV18 and TRBJ2-1; 9 nucleotides agree with TRBD2. This CDR3 region has 14 residues. The germline V gene encodes CDR1 KGHSH and CDR2 LQKENI. Losses at the gene ends were 2 bases for V and 10 bases for J; bases not matched to a gene: 6. CDR3 DNA: TGTGCCAGCTCACCAGAGGCGGGAGGGGACGAGCAGTTCTTC. Protein: CASSPEAGGDEQFF.

With regard to this clone: Compared with germline, one end of the junction differs, possibly owing to a read error. V and J are TRBV4-2 and TRBJ2-3; TRBD2 matches 8 bases. The CDR3 has 12 residues. Germline CDR1 LGHNA, CDR2 YNFKEQ. CDR3 DNA: TGTGCCAGCAGCACCTTGGCGGGAGGCTTAGATTTT. Translated: CASSTLAGGLDF.

The V and J genes are TRBV27 and TRBJ2-7; possibly TRBD1 for D (6 bases). Trimming cost V 5 bases and J 0 bases, with 17 bases left between them. The germline V gene has CDR1 MNHEY and CDR2 SMNVEV (reference sequence). This CDR3 contains 16 residues. The CDR3 DNA follows: TGTGCCAGCAGTCCCTCGCAGGGACACCTCTCCTACGAGCAGTACTTC. Residues: CASSPSQGHLSYEQYF.

The gene calls are TRBV9 and TRBJ2-2, with D possibly being TRBD1 (5 bases). Germline V CDR1 and CDR2: SGDLS, YYNGEE. Trimming left V 4 bases short and J 0 bases short, with 13 bases between. The CDR3 contains 16 residues. CDR3 protein: CASSYPLGANTGELFF. CDR3 coding DNA: TGTGCCAGCAGCTACCCTTTAGGGGCGAACACCGGGGAGCTGTTTTTT.

This clone was found once. The V and J genes are TRBV15 and TRBJ2-7; 7 positions agree with TRBD2. The V gene's germline CDR1 is LNHNV and CDR2 YYDKDF (reference sequence). V lost 3 bases, J lost 2 bases, and 10 bases stayed unmatched. CDR3 size: 16 residues. The CDR3 loop reads CATSSGGGAGAYEQYF. The CDR3 DNA follows: TGTGCCACCAGCAGCGGGGGAGGTGCGGGAGCCTACGAGCAGTACTTC.

A word on this clone: Different DNA sequences within this sample yield the same CDR3. CDR3 amino acids: CASSVGRGGSYNEQFF. The CDR3 DNA sequence: TGTGCCAGCAGCGTAGGGCGAGGGGGTTCCTACAATGAGCAGTTCTTC. This chain connects TRBV9 to TRBJ2-1; the D gene is possibly TRBD1 (6 bases). The CDR3 totals 16 residues. Germline CDR1 is SGDLS and CDR2 is YYNGEE. Trimming shortened V by 0 bases and J by 1 base, and 11 bases separated the two germline ends.

The chain is built from TRBV23-1 and TRBJ1-1; no reliable D call. TRBV23-1 is flagged as an ORF with uncertain function. V lost 0 bases to trimming and J lost 0 bases, with 8 bases between them. This CDR3 spans 15 amino acids. CDR3 in amino acids: CASSQSGYMNTEAFF. CDR3 nucleotides: TGCGCCAGCAGTCAATCGGGGTACATGAACACTGAAGCTTTCTTT.

The rearrangement links TRBV10-3 to TRBJ1-1; D uncertain. The CDR3 is 13 amino acids. V shed 6 bases and J shed 5 bases, with 13 bases lying between them. In germline, CDR1 is ENHRY, CDR2 SYGVKD. CDR3 loop: CAISGPRETEAFF. CDR3 DNA: TGTGCCATCAGCGGACCCCGGGAGACTGAAGCTTTCTTT.

The rearrangement links TRBV4-1 to TRBJ2-7, with D possibly called TRBD1 or TRBD2 (5 bases each). Germline lookup yields CDR1 MGHRA and CDR2 YSYEKL. Deletions cut 1 base from V and 5 bases from J, with 12 bases between. The CDR3 contains 14 residues. CDR3 amino acids: CASSQGRWGNEQYF. The CDR3 coding sequence is TGCGCCAGCAGCCAAGGTCGGTGGGGGAACGAGCAGTACTTC.